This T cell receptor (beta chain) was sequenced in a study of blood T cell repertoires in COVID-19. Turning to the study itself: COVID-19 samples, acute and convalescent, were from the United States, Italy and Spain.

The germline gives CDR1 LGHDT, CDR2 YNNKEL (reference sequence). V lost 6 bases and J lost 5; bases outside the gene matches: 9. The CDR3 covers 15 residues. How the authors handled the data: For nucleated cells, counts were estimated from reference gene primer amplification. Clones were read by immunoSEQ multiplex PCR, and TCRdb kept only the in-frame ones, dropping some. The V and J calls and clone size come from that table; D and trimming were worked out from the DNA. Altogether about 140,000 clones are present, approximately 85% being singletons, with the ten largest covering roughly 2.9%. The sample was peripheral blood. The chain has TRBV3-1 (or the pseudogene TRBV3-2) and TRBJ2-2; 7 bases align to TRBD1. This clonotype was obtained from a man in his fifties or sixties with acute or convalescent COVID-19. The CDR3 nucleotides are TGTGCCAGCAGGCCGCTTGAGGGGGCTACCGGGGAGCTGTTTTTT. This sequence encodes CASRPLEGATGELFF.